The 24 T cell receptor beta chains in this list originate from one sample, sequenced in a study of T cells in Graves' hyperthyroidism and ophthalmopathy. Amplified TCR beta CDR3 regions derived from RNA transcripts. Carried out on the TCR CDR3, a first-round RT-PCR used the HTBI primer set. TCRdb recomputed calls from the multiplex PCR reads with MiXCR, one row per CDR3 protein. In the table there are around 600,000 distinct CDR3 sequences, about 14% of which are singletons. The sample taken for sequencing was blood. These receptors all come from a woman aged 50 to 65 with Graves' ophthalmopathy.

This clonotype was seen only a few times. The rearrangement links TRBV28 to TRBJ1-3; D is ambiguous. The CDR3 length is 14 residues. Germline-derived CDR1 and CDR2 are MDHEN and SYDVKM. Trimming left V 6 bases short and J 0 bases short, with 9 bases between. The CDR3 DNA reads TGTGCCAGCAGCACACAACGCTCTGGAAACACCATATATTTT. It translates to CASSTQRSGNTIYF.

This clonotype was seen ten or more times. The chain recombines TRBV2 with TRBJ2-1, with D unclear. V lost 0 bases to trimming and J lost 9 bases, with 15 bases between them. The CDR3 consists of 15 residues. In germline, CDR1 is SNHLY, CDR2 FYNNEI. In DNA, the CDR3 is TGTGCCAGCAGTGAAGCCCCCCCGCCTATGGGTGAGCAGTTCTTC. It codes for CASSEAPPPMGEQFF. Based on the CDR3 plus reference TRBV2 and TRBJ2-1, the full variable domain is EPEVTQTPSHQVTQMGQEVILRCVPISNHLYFYWYRQILGQKVEFLVSFYNNEISEKSEIFDDQFSVERPDGSNFTLKIRSTKLEDSAMYFCASSEAPPPMGEQFFGPGTRLTVL.

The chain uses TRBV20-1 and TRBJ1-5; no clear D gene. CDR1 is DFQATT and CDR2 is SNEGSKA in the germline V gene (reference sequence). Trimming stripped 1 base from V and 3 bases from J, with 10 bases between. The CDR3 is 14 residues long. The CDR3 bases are TGCAGTGCTAGAGTGGCAGGATCCAATCAGCCCCAGCATTTT. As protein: CSARVAGSNQPQHF.

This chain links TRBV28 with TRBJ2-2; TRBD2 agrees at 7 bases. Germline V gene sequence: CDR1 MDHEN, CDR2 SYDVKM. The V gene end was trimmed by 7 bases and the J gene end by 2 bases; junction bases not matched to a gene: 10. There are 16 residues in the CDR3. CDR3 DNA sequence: TGTGCCAGCACCTGGTGGGGAGGGGACAACACCGGGGAGCTGTTTTTT. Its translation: CASTWWGGDNTGELFF.

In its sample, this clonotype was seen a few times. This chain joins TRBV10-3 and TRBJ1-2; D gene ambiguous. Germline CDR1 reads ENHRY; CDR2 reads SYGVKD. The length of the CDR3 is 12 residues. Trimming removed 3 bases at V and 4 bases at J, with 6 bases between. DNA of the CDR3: TGTGCCATCAGTGATGGGTTCTATGGCTACACCTTC. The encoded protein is CAISDGFYGYTF.

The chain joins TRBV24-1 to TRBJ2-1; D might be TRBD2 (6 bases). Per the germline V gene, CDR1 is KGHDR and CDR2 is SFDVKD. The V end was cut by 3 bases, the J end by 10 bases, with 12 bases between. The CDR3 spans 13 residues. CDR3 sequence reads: CATSDPGRGEQFF. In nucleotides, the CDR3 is TGTGCCACCAGTGATCCCGGCCGGGGGGAGCAGTTCTTC.

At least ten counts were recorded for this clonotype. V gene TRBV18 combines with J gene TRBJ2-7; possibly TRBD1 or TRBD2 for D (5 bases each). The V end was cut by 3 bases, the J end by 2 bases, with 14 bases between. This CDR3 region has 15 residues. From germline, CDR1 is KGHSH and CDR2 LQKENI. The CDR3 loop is CASSPRDQGPYEQYF. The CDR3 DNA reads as TGTGCCAGCTCACCCAGGGACCAGGGTCCCTACGAGCAGTACTTC.

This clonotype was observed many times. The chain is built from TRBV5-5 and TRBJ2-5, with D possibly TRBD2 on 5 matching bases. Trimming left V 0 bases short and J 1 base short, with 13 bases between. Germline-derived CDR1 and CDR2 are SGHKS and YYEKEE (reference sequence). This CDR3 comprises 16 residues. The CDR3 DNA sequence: TGTGCCAGCAGCTTGGACCCACAGACTATCCAAGAGACCCAGTACTTC. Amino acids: CASSLDPQTIQETQYF.

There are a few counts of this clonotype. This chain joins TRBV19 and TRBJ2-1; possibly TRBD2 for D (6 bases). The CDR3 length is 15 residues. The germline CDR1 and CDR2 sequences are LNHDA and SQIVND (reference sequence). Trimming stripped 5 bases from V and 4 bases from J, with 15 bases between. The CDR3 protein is CASSDRSGLYNEQFF. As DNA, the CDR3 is TGTGCCAGTAGTGATCGTAGCGGCCTATACAATGAGCAGTTCTTC.

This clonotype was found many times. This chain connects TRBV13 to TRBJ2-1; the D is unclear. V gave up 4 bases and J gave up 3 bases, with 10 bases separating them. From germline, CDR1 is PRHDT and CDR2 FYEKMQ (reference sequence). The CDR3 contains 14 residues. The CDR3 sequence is CASSSGPDYNEQFF. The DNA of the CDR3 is TGTGCCAGCAGCTCCGGACCCGACTACAATGAGCAGTTCTTC.

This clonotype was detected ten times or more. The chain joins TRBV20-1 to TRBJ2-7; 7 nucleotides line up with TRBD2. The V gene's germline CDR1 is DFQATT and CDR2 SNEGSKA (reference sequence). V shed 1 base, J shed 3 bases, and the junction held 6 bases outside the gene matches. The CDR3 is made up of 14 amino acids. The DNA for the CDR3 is TGCAGTGCTAGAGGGTTTGGCGGGAGCTACGAGCAGTACTTC. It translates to CSARGFGGSYEQYF.

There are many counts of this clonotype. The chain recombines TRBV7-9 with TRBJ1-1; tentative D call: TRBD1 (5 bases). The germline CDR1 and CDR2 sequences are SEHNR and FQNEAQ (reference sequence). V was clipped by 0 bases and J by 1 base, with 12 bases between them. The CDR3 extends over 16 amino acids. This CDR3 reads CASSLALTGPNTEAFF. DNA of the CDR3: TGTGCCAGCAGCTTAGCGCTTACAGGACCGAACACTGAAGCTTTCTTT.

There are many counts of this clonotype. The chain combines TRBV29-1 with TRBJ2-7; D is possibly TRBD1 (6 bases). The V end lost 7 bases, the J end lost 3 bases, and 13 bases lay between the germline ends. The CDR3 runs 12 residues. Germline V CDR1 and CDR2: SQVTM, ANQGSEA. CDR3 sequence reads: CSARDILYEQYF. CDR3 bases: TGCAGCGCCCGGGACATCCTCTACGAGCAGTACTTC.

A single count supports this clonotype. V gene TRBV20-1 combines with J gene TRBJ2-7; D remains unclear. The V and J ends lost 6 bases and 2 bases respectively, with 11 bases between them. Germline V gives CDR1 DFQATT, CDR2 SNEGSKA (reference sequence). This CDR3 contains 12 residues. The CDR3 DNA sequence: TGCAGTGCCAAAACGGACCCCTACGAGCAGTACTTC. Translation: CSAKTDPYEQYF.

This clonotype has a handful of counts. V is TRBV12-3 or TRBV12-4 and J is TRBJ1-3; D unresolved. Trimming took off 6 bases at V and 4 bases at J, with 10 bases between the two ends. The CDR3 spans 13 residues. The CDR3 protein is CASSPDLGNTIYF. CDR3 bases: TGTGCCAGCAGCCCGGACTTAGGAAACACCATATATTTT.

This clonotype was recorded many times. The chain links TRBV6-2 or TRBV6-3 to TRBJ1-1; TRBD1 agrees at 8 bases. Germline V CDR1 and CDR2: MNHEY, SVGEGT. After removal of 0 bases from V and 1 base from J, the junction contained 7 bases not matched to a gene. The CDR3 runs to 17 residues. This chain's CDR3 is CASSYSPLDRANTEAFF. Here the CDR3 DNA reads TGTGCCAGCAGTTACTCGCCCTTGGACAGGGCGAACACTGAAGCTTTCTTT.

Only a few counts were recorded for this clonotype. Here the CDR3 reads CASTTAAGLVTDTQYF. The CDR3 DNA sequence: TGTGCCAGCACCACCGCCGCCGGACTAGTCACAGATACGCAGTATTTT. The rearrangement joins TRBV6-1 to TRBJ2-3, with 7 bases matching TRBD2. Per germline, CDR1 MNHNS and CDR2 SASEGT. This CDR3 region has 16 residues. V lost 7 bases and J lost 2; bases outside the gene matches: 12.

CDR3 sequence: CASGPRRSDSALHF. The CDR3 DNA follows: TGTGCCAGCGGCCCGAGAAGGTCGGATTCGGCCCTCCACTTT. The chain is built from TRBV7-2 and TRBJ1-6, with no clear D. Per the germline V gene, CDR1 is SGHTA and CDR2 is FQGNSA. Deletions cut 8 bases from V and 14 bases from J, with 22 bases between. There are 14 residues in the CDR3.

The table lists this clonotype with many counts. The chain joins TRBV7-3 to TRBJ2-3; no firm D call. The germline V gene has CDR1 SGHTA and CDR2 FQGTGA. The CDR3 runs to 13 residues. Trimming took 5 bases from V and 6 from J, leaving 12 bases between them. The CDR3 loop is CASSPGPVDTQYF. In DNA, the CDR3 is TGTGCCAGCAGCCCAGGTCCCGTGGATACGCAGTATTTT.

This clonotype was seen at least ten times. The CDR3 coding sequence is TGTGCCAGTAGTATTGAAAGGACTAGCGATGAGCAGTTCTTC. Amino acids: CASSIERTSDEQFF. This rearrangement joins TRBV19 to TRBJ2-1, with 9 bases lining up with TRBD2. Germline CDR1 and CDR2: LNHDA and SQIVND (reference sequence). The CDR3 loop spans 14 amino acids. The V segment lost 3 bases and the J segment 8 bases; nucleotides outside the gene matches: 5.

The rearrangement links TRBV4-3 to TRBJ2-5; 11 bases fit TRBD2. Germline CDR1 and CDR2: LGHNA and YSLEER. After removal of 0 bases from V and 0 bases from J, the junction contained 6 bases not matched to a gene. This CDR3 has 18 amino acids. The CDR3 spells CASSQELAGAADQETQYF. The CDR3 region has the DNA TGCGCCAGCAGCCAAGAACTAGCGGGAGCGGCCGACCAAGAGACCCAGTACTTC.

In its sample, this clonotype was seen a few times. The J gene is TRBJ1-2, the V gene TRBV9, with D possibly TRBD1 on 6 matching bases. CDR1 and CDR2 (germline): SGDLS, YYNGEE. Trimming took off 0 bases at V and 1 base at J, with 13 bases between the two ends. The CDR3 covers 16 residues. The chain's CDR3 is CASSVEGDRLNYGYTF. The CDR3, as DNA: TGTGCCAGCAGCGTAGAGGGGGACCGCCTTAACTATGGCTACACCTTC.

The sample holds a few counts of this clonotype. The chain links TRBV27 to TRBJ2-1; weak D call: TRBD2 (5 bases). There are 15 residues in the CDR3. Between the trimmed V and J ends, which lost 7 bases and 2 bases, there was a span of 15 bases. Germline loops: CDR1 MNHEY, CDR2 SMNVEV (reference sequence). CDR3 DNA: TGTGCCAGCACGCGAGGAGGAAGGACCTACAATGAGCAGTTCTTC. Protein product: CASTRGGRTYNEQFF.

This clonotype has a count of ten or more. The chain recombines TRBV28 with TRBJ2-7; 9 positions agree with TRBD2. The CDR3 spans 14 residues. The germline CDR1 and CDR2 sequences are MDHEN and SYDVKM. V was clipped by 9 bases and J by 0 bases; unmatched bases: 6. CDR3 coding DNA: TGTGCCAGTGGGTCTAGCGGGGCCTCCTACGAGCAGTACTTC. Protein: CASGSSGASYEQYF.